This is a list of T cell receptor beta chains from one sample in a study of blood T cell repertoires in COVID-19. The method was immunoSEQ multiplex PCR; TCRdb's version includes in-frame clones alone and lacks a portion of them. The profile covers 200,000 to 300,000 clones, with 83% appearing a single time and 5.5% taken by the ten largest. The material sequenced was peripheral blood. The source is a human donor in a cohort sampled during active COVID-19. CDR3s include the opening cysteine and the closing phenylalanine or tryptophan. D genes are given only for firm matches. A clone size is listed for some rows: how often the clone was seen (once, few, many), or a class if it is expanded.

J gene,clone size,V gene,D gene,CDR3 protein,CDR3 DNA
TRBJ1-6,NA,TRBV11-2,NA,CASSLDVGQGGSPLHF,TGTGCCAGCAGCTTAGATGTGGGGCAGGGTGGTTCACCCCTCCACTTT
TRBJ1-1,few,TRBV3-1/TRBV3-2,TRBD1,CASSPRRGRTEAFF,TGTGCCAGCAGCCCTCGAAGGGGGCGAACTGAAGCTTTCTTT
TRBJ1-1,once,TRBV18,NA,CASSPFNTEAFF,TGTGCCAGCTCCCCTTTTAACACTGAAGCTTTCTTT
TRBJ2-7,NA,TRBV21-1,NA,CASRGWGQGDEQYF,TGTGCCAGCAGAGGTTGGGGACAGGGCGACGAGCAGTACTTC
TRBJ2-4,NA,TRBV30,NA,CAWSDPEGRGFDKNIQYF,TGTGCCTGGAGTGACCCCGAGGGCAGGGGTTTCGACAAAAACATTCAGTACTTC
TRBJ2-7,NA,TRBV19,TRBD1,CASPDRGPPDF,TGTGCCAGTCCGGACAGGGGTCCCCCAGACTTC
TRBJ2-2,NA,TRBV18,NA,CASSTQEGYTGELFF,TGTGCCAGCTCCACGCAGGAGGGGTACACCGGGGAGCTGTTTTTT
TRBJ2-5,NA,TRBV2,NA,CASKIRAVQETQYF,TGTGCCAGCAAAATCAGAGCGGTCCAAGAGACCCAGTACTTC
TRBJ1-6,NA,TRBV7-9,TRBD1,CASSRGGQYNSPLHF,TGTGCCAGCAGCCGAGGGGGACAGTATAATTCACCCCTCCACTTT
TRBJ2-2,once,TRBV28,NA,CASRLSDRRETGELFF,TGTGCCAGCAGACTTTCGGACAGGCGGGAAACCGGGGAGCTGTTTTTT
TRBJ2-7,NA,TRBV7-2,TRBD2,CASSQGGQPYEQYF,TGTGCCAGCAGCCAGGGAGGGCAGCCCTACGAGCAGTACTTC
TRBJ2-2,NA,TRBV11-3,TRBD2,CASSSGLAGTGELFF,TGTGCCAGCAGCTCGGGACTAGCGGGCACCGGGGAGCTGTTTTTT
TRBJ2-3,NA,TRBV7-9,TRBD1,CASSLRQGYTDTQYF,TGTGCCAGCAGCTTACGACAGGGGTACACAGATACGCAGTATTTT
TRBJ1-2,NA,TRBV27,NA,CASSLSRRGGYYGYTF,TGTGCCAGCAGTTTATCTCGGAGGGGGGGATACTATGGCTACACCTTC
TRBJ1-2,NA,TRBV4-2,NA,CASSQDDRQAVYGYTF,TGTGCCAGCAGCCAAGATGATAGGCAGGCCGTCTATGGCTACACCTTC
TRBJ1-4,NA,TRBV6-6,NA,CASRTIGVKEKLFF,TGTGCCAGCAGGACTATAGGAGTAAAGGAAAAACTGTTTTTT
TRBJ1-2,NA,TRBV12-3/TRBV12-4,NA,CASSLDIRERYTF,TGTGCCAGCAGTTTAGATATCAGGGAACGCTACACCTTC
TRBJ2-7,NA,TRBV3-1/TRBV3-2,NA,CASSQRSYEQYF,TGTGCCAGCAGCCAACGCTCCTACGAGCAGTACTTC
TRBJ2-2,NA,TRBV4-2,TRBD2,CASSQGTSGTGELFF,TGTGCCAGCAGCCAAGGGACTAGCGGAACCGGGGAGCTGTTTTTT
TRBJ2-1,NA,TRBV15,TRBD2,CATSRAGGSYNEQFF,TGTGCCACCAGCAGAGCGGGGGGATCCTACAATGAGCAGTTCTTC
TRBJ2-5,NA,TRBV5-4,TRBD1,CASISRQGIVETQYF,TGTGCCAGCATCTCGAGACAGGGGATCGTTGAGACCCAGTACTTC
TRBJ1-1,NA,TRBV7-9,TRBD1,CASSLTPQALTGVNTEAFF,TGTGCCAGCAGCTTAACCCCTCAAGCCTTGACAGGGGTGAACACTGAAGCTTTCTTT
TRBJ2-3,NA,TRBV6-6,TRBD1,CASSYSQGAGDTQYF,TGTGCCAGCAGTTACTCGCAGGGGGCGGGAGATACGCAGTATTTT
TRBJ1-5,NA,TRBV7-6,TRBD1,CASSRQGSNQPQHF,TGTGCCAGCAGCCGACAGGGGAGCAATCAGCCCCAGCATTTT
TRBJ1-1,NA,TRBV5-1,NA,CASSQGSGGTEAFF,TGCGCCAGCAGCCAGGGTTCCGGAGGGACTGAAGCTTTCTTT
TRBJ1-1,NA,TRBV6-5,NA,CASYLLGRNTEAFF,TGTGCCAGCTATTTGTTGGGGAGGAACACTGAAGCTTTCTTT
TRBJ2-3,NA,TRBV25-1,NA,CASSTNQGSRDTQYF,TGTGCCAGCAGTACCAATCAGGGGTCCAGAGATACGCAGTATTTT
TRBJ1-2,NA,TRBV5-4,NA,CASSSTAQGNNGYTF,TGTGCCAGCAGCTCAACTGCTCAGGGGAATAATGGCTACACCTTC
TRBJ2-2,NA,TRBV5-6,TRBD1,CASRPRTGMTGELFF,TGTGCCAGCAGACCCCGGACAGGGATGACCGGGGAGCTGTTTTTT
TRBJ2-7,NA,TRBV5-4,NA,CASSLRGYEQYF,TGTGCCAGCAGCTTAAGAGGTTACGAGCAGTACTTC
TRBJ2-1,NA,TRBV5-1,NA,CASSSGTASYNEQFF,TGCGCCAGCAGCTCGGGAACAGCCTCCTACAATGAGCAGTTCTTC
TRBJ1-2,NA,TRBV5-1,TRBD1,CASSQPGQGGYTF,TGCGCCAGCAGTCAGCCGGGACAGGGGGGCTACACCTTC
TRBJ1-5,NA,TRBV19,NA,CASPSGGLSQPQHF,TGTGCCAGTCCTTCCGGGGGTTTAAGCCAGCCCCAGCATTTT
TRBJ1-3,NA,TRBV2,NA,CASSRGTAGNTIYF,TGTGCCAGCAGTAGGGGGACGGCTGGAAACACCATATATTTT
TRBJ2-7,NA,TRBV9,NA,CASSVEGTPTYEQYF,TGTGCCAGCAGCGTAGAGGGGACACCTACCTACGAGCAGTACTTC
TRBJ2-7,NA,TRBV7-9,TRBD1,CASSFVPGQGTLSYEQYF,TGTGCCAGCAGCTTCGTCCCGGGACAGGGAACCCTCTCCTACGAGCAGTACTTC
TRBJ2-7,NA,TRBV6-6,NA,CASSSLVSSYEQYF,TGTGCCAGCAGTTCCCTGGTGAGCTCCTACGAGCAGTACTTC
TRBJ1-4,once,TRBV7-8,TRBD1,CASSSAGTGAEKLFF,TGTGCCAGCAGCTCAGCCGGGACAGGGGCTGAAAAACTGTTTTTT
TRBJ2-1,NA,TRBV20-1,TRBD2,CSASGRGADPLDSEQFF,TGCAGTGCTAGTGGGCGGGGGGCTGACCCACTAGACAGTGAGCAGTTCTTC
TRBJ2-7,NA,TRBV6-5,NA,CATANYEQYF,TGTGCCACCGCTAACTACGAGCAGTACTTC
TRBJ2-1,NA,TRBV19,NA,CASRRSSYNEQFF,TGTGCCAGTAGGCGGAGCTCCTACAATGAGCAGTTCTTC
TRBJ1-3,NA,TRBV6-1,NA,CASSERQLSGNTIYF,TGTGCCAGCAGTGAGAGGCAGCTCTCTGGAAACACCATATATTTT
TRBJ2-7,NA,TRBV6-6,TRBD2,CASSVVGGSSYEQYF,TGTGCCAGCTCCGTTGTGGGGGGGAGCTCCTACGAGCAGTACTTC
TRBJ1-1,NA,TRBV11-2,TRBD1,CASSSAGTGNTEAFF,TGTGCCAGCAGCTCCGCCGGGACAGGCAACACTGAAGCTTTCTTT
TRBJ2-7,NA,TRBV5-5,TRBD1,CASSLSARGWHEQYF,TGTGCCAGCAGCTTATCCGCCAGGGGGTGGCACGAGCAGTACTTC
TRBJ2-5,NA,TRBV19,TRBD2,CASSILGGQETQYF,TGTGCCAGTAGTATTTTGGGGGGGCAAGAGACCCAGTACTTC
TRBJ2-7,NA,TRBV7-6,TRBD1,CASSPPLGTGVEQYF,TGTGCCAGCAGCCCACCTTTGGGGACAGGGGTCGAGCAGTACTTC
TRBJ2-5,NA,TRBV24-1,TRBD1,CATSALAGGSETQYF,TGTGCCACCAGTGCGCTGGCAGGGGGCTCGGAGACCCAGTACTTC
TRBJ2-3,once,TRBV5-4,TRBD2,CASSGGLAGGPDTQYF,TGTGCCAGCAGCGGTGGACTAGCGGGGGGACCAGATACGCAGTATTTT
TRBJ2-7,NA,TRBV10-1,NA,CASSEEGAEQYF,TGCGCCAGCAGTGAGGAAGGGGCCGAGCAGTACTTC
TRBJ1-5,NA,TRBV7-8,TRBD1,CASSLGNRGVNQPQHF,TGTGCCAGCAGCTTAGGGAACAGGGGGGTTAATCAGCCCCAGCATTTT
TRBJ2-2,NA,TRBV3-1/TRBV3-2,TRBD2,CASSRTSGNTGELFF,TGTGCCAGCAGCAGGACTAGCGGGAACACCGGGGAGCTGTTTTTT
TRBJ2-7,NA,TRBV6-5,NA,CASHRSGDEQYF,TGTGCCAGCCACCGCTCCGGGGACGAGCAGTACTTC
TRBJ2-1,NA,TRBV15,TRBD2,CATSRDLAGGNEQFF,TGTGCCACCAGCAGAGATCTAGCGGGGGGTAATGAGCAGTTCTTC